The next 25 T cell receptor beta chains were all read from a single sample in a study of Ad26.COV2.S vaccination and SARS-CoV-2 variants. The treatment was: some 20 received Ad26.COV2.S at low or high dose, single or two shots; about five received placebo; per-sample allocation not given. Sampling occurred on day 63 after the first vaccine or placebo injection. Sequenced by immunoSEQ multiplex PCR; TCRdb stores in-frame clones only, minus some. This sample has about 350,000 clones, with 70% to 90% found just once. The sample in question was peripheral blood, obtained in a trial of Ad26.COV2.S vaccine versus placebo. Receptors originate from a person aged 18 to 65 who received the Ad26.COV2.S COVID-19 vaccine or a placebo.

The genes are TRBV18 and TRBJ2-3; 7 bases are a match to TRBD1. V trimming: 5 bases; J trimming: 2 bases; junction bases outside the gene matches: 7. The CDR3 has 15 amino acids. CDR1 and CDR2 from the germline V gene are KGHSH and LQKENI. CDR3 sequence (DNA): TGTGCCAGCTCAACGATGACAGGGTTCACAGATACGCAGTATTTT. Its translation is CASSTMTGFTDTQYF.

The V and J genes are TRBV30 and TRBJ2-1; 9 bases map to TRBD1. The CDR3 runs 16 residues. CDR1 is GTSNPN and CDR2 is SVGIG in the germline V gene (reference sequence). V was pared by 6 bases and J by 5 bases, with 14 bases of the junction left unmatched. The CDR3 DNA is TGTGCCTGCGACTCACAACCCGGGACAGGGAACAATGAGCAGTTCTTC. Translated: CACDSQPGTGNNEQFF.

The genes are TRBV15 and TRBJ2-2, with D unresolved. The V end lost 4 bases, the J end lost 3 bases, and 9 bases lay between the germline ends. This CDR3 is 14 amino acids long. In germline, CDR1 is LNHNV, CDR2 YYDKDF (reference sequence). This CDR3 is CATSTGSHTGELFF. CDR3 sequence (DNA): TGTGCCACCAGCACCGGGTCCCACACCGGGGAGCTGTTTTTT.

V gene TRBV7-2 combines with J gene TRBJ1-4; TRBD1 agrees at 10 bases. Germline CDR1 is SGHTA and CDR2 is FQGNSA. This CDR3 region has 14 residues. V dropped 5 bases and J dropped 8; count of bases not matched to a gene: 5. The DNA of the CDR3 is TGTGCCAGCAGCCGGGACAGGGGAGCGGAAAAACTGTTTTTT. Residues: CASSRDRGAEKLFF.

The chain joins TRBV3-1 (or the pseudogene TRBV3-2) to TRBJ2-3; tentatively, D is TRBD1 (5 bases). The germline V gene encodes CDR1 LGHDT and CDR2 YNNKEL (reference sequence). The CDR3 length is 16 residues. V was clipped by 0 bases and J by 4 bases, with 14 bases between them. In DNA form, the CDR3 reads TGTGCCAGCAGCCAAGAAGCCGGTGGGGCCTCAGATACGCAGTATTTT. The encoded protein is CASSQEAGGASDTQYF.

The chain is built from TRBV2 and TRBJ1-1, with 10 nucleotides matching TRBD1. Germline CDR1 reads SNHLY; CDR2 reads FYNNEI. V shed 5 bases, J shed 6 bases, and the junction held 6 bases outside the gene matches. The length of the CDR3 is 14 residues. The CDR3 DNA is TGTGCCAGCAGTCCGGGACAGGGGATTCCTGAAGCTTTCTTT. Translated, it gives CASSPGQGIPEAFF. Based on the CDR3 plus reference TRBV2 and TRBJ1-1, the full variable domain is EPEVTQTPSHQVTQMGQEVILRCVPISNHLYFYWYRQILGQKVEFLVSFYNNEISEKSEIFDDQFSVERPDGSNFTLKIRSTKLEDSAMYFCASSPGQGIPEAFFGQGTRLTVV.

This clone has a single count. The chain is built from TRBV30 and TRBJ1-2, with D hard to call. This CDR3 is built from 15 residues. Trimming shortened V by 0 bases and J by 2 bases, and 13 bases separated the two germline ends. Germline loops: CDR1 GTSNPN, CDR2 SVGIG (reference sequence). CDR3 DNA: TGTGCCTGGAGTGTACCGGCCGCAGAGAACTATGGCTACACCTTC. Translated, it gives CAWSVPAAENYGYTF.

The CDR3 DNA is TGTGCCAGCAGCTTAGCCTTCTCCGCCGCGGGAAGGGTCACCGGGGAGCTGTTTTTT. Translating gives CASSLAFSAAGRVTGELFF. The rearrangement links TRBV7-9 to TRBJ2-2, with D possibly matching TRBD2 (6 bases). Germline-derived CDR1 and CDR2 are SEHNR and FQNEAQ (reference sequence). The CDR3 runs to 19 residues. V dropped 0 bases and J dropped 4 bases, with 21 bases sitting between them. The variable domain in full, completed from reference TRBV7-9 and TRBJ2-2, reads DTGVSQNPRHKITKRGQNVTFRCDPISEHNRLYWYRQTLGQGPEFLTYFQNEAQLEKSRLLSDRFSAERPKGSFSTLEIQRTEQGDSAMYLCASSLAFSAAGRVTGELFFGEGSRLTVL.

The V call is TRBV5-4, the J call TRBJ2-3, with 9 bases that match TRBD2. There are 16 residues in the CDR3. Germline assignment: CDR1 SGHNT and CDR2 YYREEE (reference sequence). V lost 2 bases, J lost 5 bases, and 9 bases stayed unmatched. The DNA of the CDR3 is TGTGCCAGCAGCTTAGGGCTAGCGGGAAATGTAGATACGCAGTATTTT. This codes for CASSLGLAGNVDTQYF.

Note on this clone: This sample also contains other DNA sequences that code for the same CDR3. This chain connects TRBV15 to TRBJ2-5, with D tentatively TRBD2 (5 bases). CDR3 size: 13 residues. From germline, CDR1 is LNHNV and CDR2 YYDKDF (reference sequence). Trimming cost V 0 bases and J 4 bases, with 6 bases left between them. DNA of the CDR3: TGTGCCACCAGCAGAGATCGGGGAGAGACCCAGTACTTC. Translating it yields CATSRDRGETQYF.

This chain uses TRBV10-1 with TRBJ2-5; D is possibly TRBD1 (6 bases). CDR1 WNHNN and CDR2 SYGVQD come from the germline V gene (reference sequence). This CDR3 has 13 amino acids. V lost 6 bases and J lost 4, with 12 bases in between. In nucleotides, the CDR3 is TGCGCCAGCAGACGGACAGAGACAGAGACCCAGTACTTC. Translated, it gives CASRRTETETQYF.

The J gene is TRBJ2-1, the V gene TRBV11-3; no definite D call. Trimming cost V 0 bases and J 4 bases, with 4 bases left between them. The CDR3 is 13 amino acids. Germline V gene sequence: CDR1 SGHNT, CDR2 YENEEA. CDR3 in DNA: TGTGCCAGCAGCTTAGACCTGTACAATGAGCAGTTCTTC. It codes for CASSLDLYNEQFF.

This chain links TRBV2 with TRBJ2-2; 10 bases align to TRBD2. CDR1 SNHLY and CDR2 FYNNEI come from the germline V gene. This CDR3 has 15 amino acids. Trimming took 4 bases from V and 6 from J; bases not matched to a gene: 5. Written as DNA, the CDR3 is TGTGCCAGCAGTGGGCTAGCGGGGGTGTCCGGGGAGCTGTTTTTT. It yields the protein CASSGLAGVSGELFF.

Concerning this clone itself: This specimen includes other DNA sequences encoding the same CDR3. The chain has TRBV27 and TRBJ2-7; the D call may be TRBD1 or TRBD2 (6 bases each). Trimming took off 2 bases at V and 4 bases at J, with 9 bases between the two ends. Per the germline V gene, CDR1 is MNHEY and CDR2 is SMNVEV (reference sequence). This CDR3 is 13 amino acids long. CDR3 sequence: CASSLRGDYEQYF. The CDR3 DNA is TGTGCCAGCAGTTTAAGGGGGGATTACGAGCAGTACTTC.

The chain has TRBV19 and TRBJ2-3; either TRBD1 or TRBD2 may supply D (5 bases each). Germline CDR1 reads LNHDA; CDR2 reads SQIVND (reference sequence). V was trimmed by 5 bases and J by 0 bases, leaving 9 bases between them. CDR3 length: 14 residues. CDR3 in DNA: TGTGCCAGTAGTTGGGACGGAAGCACAGATACGCAGTATTTT. Its protein product is CASSWDGSTDTQYF.

The rearrangement uses TRBV6-1 and TRBJ2-7; D is ambiguous. This CDR3 is 13 amino acids long. Trimming stripped 8 bases from V and 1 base from J, with 12 bases between. Germline values: CDR1 MNHNS, CDR2 SASEGT. CDR3 sequence reads: CASGVTLSYEQYF. The CDR3 DNA follows: TGTGCCAGCGGAGTCACTCTTTCCTACGAGCAGTACTTC.

The chain has TRBV7-9 and TRBJ2-1, with TRBD2 identical over 9 bases. The CDR3 has 16 residues. CDR1 SEHNR and CDR2 FQNEAQ come from the germline V gene (reference sequence). With 6 bases clipped from V and 5 bases from J, the junction kept 11 bases outside the gene matches. CDR3 residues: CASRRMGLAQNNEQFF. CDR3 DNA sequence: TGTGCCAGCAGGAGGATGGGACTAGCACAAAACAATGAGCAGTTCTTC.

The V call is TRBV9, the J call TRBJ2-3, with 12 bases matching TRBD2. Trimming removed 4 bases from V and 2 bases from J; junction bases left unmatched: 5. Looked up from germline, CDR1 is SGDLS and CDR2 is YYNGEE. CDR3 size: 16 residues. CDR3 in amino acids: CASSPWTSGNTDTQYF. CDR3 DNA: TGTGCCAGCAGCCCGTGGACTAGCGGGAACACAGATACGCAGTATTTT.

The CDR3 DNA reads TGTGCCAGCAGCCGCCGATGGGGCGGGGGTGGGACAGATACGCAGTATTTT. Its protein is CASSRRWGGGGTDTQYF. The V call is TRBV7-2, the J call TRBJ2-3; 7 bases map to TRBD2. This CDR3 is built from 17 residues. Trimming took 5 bases from V and 3 from J; bases not matched to a gene: 14. CDR1 is SGHTA, CDR2 FQGNSA, per germline. Full variable domain (outside the CDR3, taken from reference TRBV7-2 and TRBJ2-3): GAGVSQSPSNKVTEKGKDVELRCDPISGHTALYWYRQSLGQGLEFLIYFQGNSAPDKSGLPSDRFSAERTGGSVSTLTIQRTQQEDSAVYLCASSRRWGGGGTDTQYFGPGTRLTVL.

The gene calls are TRBV9 and TRBJ1-4; maybe TRBD1 (5 bases). The CDR3 runs to 16 residues. CDR1 and CDR2 from the germline V gene are SGDLS and YYNGEE. Trimming cost V 4 bases and J 7 bases, with 20 bases left between them. This CDR3 is CASSPGGYNRGEKLFF. The CDR3 DNA is TGTGCCAGCAGCCCCGGGGGGTACAACCGGGGTGAAAAACTGTTTTTT.

This sequence joins TRBV10-3 and TRBJ2-3; 14 bases map to TRBD2. Per the germline V gene, CDR1 is ENHRY and CDR2 is SYGVKD. The CDR3 is 17 residues long. The J segment lost 6 bases and the V segment lost 10 bases, leaving 15 bases of the junction unmatched. This chain's CDR3 is CATGPGLAGGLGDTQYF. The DNA for the CDR3 is TGTGCCACCGGACCTGGACTAGCGGGGGGCTTGGGGGATACGCAGTATTTT.

J is TRBJ2-1 and V is TRBV7-9; D remains ambiguous. The CDR3 length is 14 residues. Trimming removed 1 base from V and 8 bases from J, with 12 bases in between. CDR1 is SEHNR and CDR2 is FQNEAQ in the germline V gene (reference sequence). The CDR3 DNA reads TGTGCCAGCAGCTTAGACTTCGGGCCACATGAGCAGTTCTTC. This sequence encodes CASSLDFGPHEQFF.

J is TRBJ1-1 and V is TRBV4-1; 7 nucleotides align to TRBD1. V trimming: 4 bases; J trimming: 1 base; junction bases outside the gene matches: 9. Germline loops: CDR1 MGHRA, CDR2 YSYEKL. The CDR3 contains 16 residues. This CDR3 reads CASSLDGTVRNTEAFF. CDR3 sequence (DNA): TGCGCCAGCAGCCTCGACGGGACAGTGAGGAACACTGAAGCTTTCTTT.

The chain couples TRBV7-2 to TRBJ2-5; D gene ambiguous. The CDR3 has 16 amino acids. The germline gives CDR1 SGHTA, CDR2 FQGNSA. The V gene lost 4 bases and the J gene lost 4 bases, with 19 bases spanning the gap. The CDR3 loop reads CASSSRRTQQGETQYF. The CDR3 region has the DNA TGTGCCAGCAGCTCAAGACGAACGCAGCAAGGAGAGACCCAGTACTTC.

This clone occurred a few times. The J gene is TRBJ2-1, the V gene TRBV5-1; no clear D gene. V lost 0 bases and J lost 0, with 7 bases in between. CDR1 SGHRS and CDR2 YFSETQ come from the germline V gene. The length of the CDR3 is 15 residues. CDR3 protein: CASSLDGNSYNEQFF. CDR3 DNA sequence: TGCGCCAGCAGCTTGGACGGAAACTCCTACAATGAGCAGTTCTTC. Based on the CDR3 plus reference TRBV5-1 and TRBJ2-1, the full variable domain is KAGVTQTPRYLIKTRGQQVTLSCSPISGHRSVSWYQQTPGQGLQFLFEYFSETQRNKGNFPGRFSGRQFSNSRSEMNVSTLELGDSALYLCASSLDGNSYNEQFFGPGTRLTVL.